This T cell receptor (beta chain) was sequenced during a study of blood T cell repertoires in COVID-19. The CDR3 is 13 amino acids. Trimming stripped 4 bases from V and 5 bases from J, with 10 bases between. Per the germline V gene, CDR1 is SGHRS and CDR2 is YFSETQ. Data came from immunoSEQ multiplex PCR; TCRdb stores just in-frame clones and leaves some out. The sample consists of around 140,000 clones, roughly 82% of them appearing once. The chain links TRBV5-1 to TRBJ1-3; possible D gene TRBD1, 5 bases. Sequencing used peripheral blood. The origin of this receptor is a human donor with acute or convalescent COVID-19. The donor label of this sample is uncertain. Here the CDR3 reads CASSARERNTIYF. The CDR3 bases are TGCGCCAGCAGCGCCAGGGAAAGAAACACCATATATTTT.